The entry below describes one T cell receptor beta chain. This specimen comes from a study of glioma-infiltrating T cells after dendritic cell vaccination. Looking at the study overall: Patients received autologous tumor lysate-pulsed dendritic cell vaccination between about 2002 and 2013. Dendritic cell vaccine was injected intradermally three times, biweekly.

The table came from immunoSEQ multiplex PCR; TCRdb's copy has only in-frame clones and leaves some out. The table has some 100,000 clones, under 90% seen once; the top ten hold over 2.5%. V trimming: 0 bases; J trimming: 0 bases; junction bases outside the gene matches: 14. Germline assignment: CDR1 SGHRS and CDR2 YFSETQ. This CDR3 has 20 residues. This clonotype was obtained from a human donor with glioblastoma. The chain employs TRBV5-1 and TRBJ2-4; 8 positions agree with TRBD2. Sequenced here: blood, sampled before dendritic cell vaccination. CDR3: CASSLVTSAPAPLAKNIQYF. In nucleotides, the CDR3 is TGCGCCAGCAGCTTGGTGACTAGCGCACCAGCGCCCCTAGCCAAAAACATTCAGTACTTC.